This T cell receptor beta chain was found in a study of technical replicates of blood from a handful of donors. TCRdb's copy holds only in-frame clones and misses some; the assay was immunoSEQ multiplex PCR. The table includes roughly 71,000 clones, 92% detected once. Trimming at V came to 8 bases and at J to 1 base, leaving 1 base not matched to a gene. Germline V gene sequence: CDR1 GTSNPN, CDR2 SVGIG (reference sequence). The CDR3 spans 11 residues. This TCR was sampled from a human donor in good health. What was sequenced was T cells isolated from PBMCs. This rearrangement joins TRBV30 to TRBJ1-1, with 7 bases lining up with TRBD1. CDR3 loop: CAGDRNTEAFF. The CDR3 bases are TGTGCCGGGGACAGGAACACTGAAGCTTTCTTT.